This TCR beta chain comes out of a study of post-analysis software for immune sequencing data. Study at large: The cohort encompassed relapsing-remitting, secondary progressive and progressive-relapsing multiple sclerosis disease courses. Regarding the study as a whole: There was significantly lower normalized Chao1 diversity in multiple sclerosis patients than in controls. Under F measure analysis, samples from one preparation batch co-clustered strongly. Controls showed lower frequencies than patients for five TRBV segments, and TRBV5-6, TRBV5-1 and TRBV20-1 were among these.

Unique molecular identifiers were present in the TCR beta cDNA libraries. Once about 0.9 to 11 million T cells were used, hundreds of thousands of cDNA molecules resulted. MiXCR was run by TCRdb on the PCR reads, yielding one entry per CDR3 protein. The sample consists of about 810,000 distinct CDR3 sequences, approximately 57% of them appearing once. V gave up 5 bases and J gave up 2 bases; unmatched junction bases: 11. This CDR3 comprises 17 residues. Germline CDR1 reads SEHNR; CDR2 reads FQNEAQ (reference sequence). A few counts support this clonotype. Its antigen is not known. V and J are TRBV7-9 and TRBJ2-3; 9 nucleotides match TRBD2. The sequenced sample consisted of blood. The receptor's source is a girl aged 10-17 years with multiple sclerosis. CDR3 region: CASSHRGTSPITDTQYF. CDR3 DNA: TGTGCCAGCAGCCACCGGGGGACTAGCCCCATCACAGATACGCAGTATTTT.